The 18 T cell receptor beta chains presented below share a single source sample, sequenced in a study. TCRdb reprocessed the RT-PCR reads via MiXCR and lists one record per CDR3 protein. The repertoire consists of fewer than 800,000 distinct CDR3 sequences, with 14% occurring once and the leading ten covering just over 3.5%. Sequencing used memory CD4+ T cells from blood. The receptors come from a female donor in good health, serving as a healthy control.

V is TRBV30 and J is TRBJ1-3; no clear D. The CDR3 length is 13 residues. The germline V gene has CDR1 GTSNPN and CDR2 SVGIG (reference sequence). V shed 4 bases and J shed 2 bases, with 9 bases lying between them. The CDR3 sequence: CAWKVRPGNTIYF. In DNA form, the CDR3 reads TGTGCCTGGAAAGTCAGACCTGGAAACACCATATATTTT.

Many counts were recorded for this clonotype. The V gene is TRBV6-5, the J gene TRBJ1-2, with 8 bases lining up with TRBD1. V was clipped by 5 bases and J by 6 bases; unmatched bases: 14. Germline V CDR1 and CDR2: MNHEY, SVGAGI. CDR3 length: 16 amino acids. CDR3 protein: CASSPSLSRGQHGYTF. CDR3 sequence (DNA): TGTGCCAGCAGTCCTTCCCTATCCAGGGGGCAACATGGCTACACCTTC.

The chain is built from TRBV20-1 and TRBJ2-3, with D possibly being TRBD2 (6 bases). The V and J ends lost 0 bases and 9 bases respectively, with 13 bases between them. This CDR3 has 13 residues. Germline V lookup: CDR1 DFQATT, CDR2 SNEGSKA (reference sequence). CDR3 DNA sequence: TGCAGTGCTAGAGATGAAACGGGAGTAACGCAGTATTTT. Translating gives CSARDETGVTQYF.

This clonotype was picked up many times. This chain links TRBV20-1 with TRBJ2-1, with D uncertain. This CDR3 has 15 amino acids. V lost 1 base to trimming and J lost 6 bases, with 16 bases between them. Germline CDR1 is DFQATT and CDR2 is SNEGSKA (reference sequence). The CDR3 coding sequence is TGCAGTGCTAGAGCCGCCGAGGCTCCTATCAATGAGCAGTTCTTC. Translated, it gives CSARAAEAPINEQFF.

J is TRBJ2-3 and V is TRBV9; no clear D. The CDR3 has 15 amino acids. The germline V and J ends were trimmed by 0 bases and 1 base, with 9 bases remaining between them. Germline V gene lookup returns CDR1 SGDLS and CDR2 YYNGEE. CDR3 protein: CASSVGMDGTDTQYF. Written as DNA, the CDR3 is TGTGCCAGCAGCGTAGGGATGGATGGCACAGATACGCAGTATTTT.

The V call is TRBV6-2 or TRBV6-3, the J call TRBJ2-3, with 7 bases matching TRBD2. This CDR3 is 15 amino acids long. The V gene's germline CDR1 is MNHEY and CDR2 SVGEGT. J gave up 2 bases and V 2 bases, and 4 bases lay outside the gene matches. CDR3 nucleotide sequence: TGTGCCAGCAGTTACCCCCGGGAGGCCACAGATACGCAGTATTTT. Translated, it gives CASSYPREATDTQYF.

The V gene is TRBV5-5, the J gene TRBJ1-6, with a weak D call TRBD1 (6 bases). CDR3 length equals 13 residues. Germline V gene lookup returns CDR1 SGHKS and CDR2 YYEKEE (reference sequence). Trimming cost V 6 bases and J 8 bases, with 12 bases left between them. The CDR3 sequence: CASKRGGDSPLHF. The CDR3 DNA sequence: TGTGCCAGCAAAAGGGGGGGGGATTCACCCCTCCACTTT.

The chain recombines TRBV7-8 with TRBJ2-7, with TRBD2 matching 8 bases. The CDR3 consists of 18 residues. With 5 bases clipped from V and 0 bases from J, the junction kept 15 bases outside the gene matches. Germline V gives CDR1 SGHVS, CDR2 FQNEAQ. This CDR3 reads CASSPRVAGMIDSYEQYF. In DNA form, the CDR3 reads TGTGCCAGCAGCCCGCGAGTAGCGGGAATGATCGACTCCTACGAGCAGTACTTC.

The sample holds a few counts of this clonotype. V gene TRBV20-1 combines with J gene TRBJ1-2; D gene unclear. The CDR3 sequence is 13 residues long. Between the trimmed V and J ends, which lost 1 base and 5 bases, there was a span of 11 bases. The V gene's germline CDR1 is DFQATT and CDR2 SNEGSKA (reference sequence). The CDR3 region is CSARGEGVYGYTF. The DNA for the CDR3 is TGCAGTGCTAGAGGAGAGGGAGTGTATGGCTACACCTTC.

Ten or more counts support this clonotype. The chain has TRBV29-1 and TRBJ1-2; 10 nucleotides match TRBD1. Germline CDR1 and CDR2: SQVTM and ANQGSEA. J gave up 4 bases and V 1 base, and 3 bases lay outside the gene matches. This CDR3 spans 14 amino acids. CDR3 region: CSVEGGQGPYGYTF. CDR3 nucleotides: TGCAGCGTTGAAGGGGGACAGGGGCCCTATGGCTACACCTTC.

In DNA form, the CDR3 reads TGTGCCAGCAGTTACGGGGGGCTAGGCACCGGGGAGCTGTTTTTT. Residues: CASSYGGLGTGELFF. V usage is TRBV6-6 and J usage is TRBJ2-2; possibly TRBD1 or TRBD2 for D (6 bases each). The CDR3 spans 15 residues. V was trimmed by 2 bases and J by 4 bases, leaving 11 bases between them. Germline values: CDR1 MNHNY, CDR2 SVGAGI (reference sequence).

V and J are TRBV21-1 and TRBJ2-5; the table's D gene call, TRBD1, was not cross checked with the DNA. TRBV21-1 is assigned pseudogene status. CDR3 size: 16 residues. The CDR3: CASSKGGDRAQETQYF. The CDR3 DNA is TGTGCCAGCAGCAAAGGGGGGGACCGCGCGCAAGAGACCCAGTACTTC.

This clonotype has at least ten counts. The genes are TRBV5-5 and TRBJ2-1, with D possibly TRBD1 on 6 matching bases. The CDR3 has 12 residues. The V end lost 7 bases, the J end lost 5 bases, and 10 bases lay between the germline ends. The germline gives CDR1 SGHKS, CDR2 YYEKEE (reference sequence). CDR3 DNA sequence: TGTGCCAGCCCCACAGGGCACAATGAGCAGTTCTTC. This encodes CASPTGHNEQFF.

V and J are TRBV3-1 and TRBJ1-2; D gene uncertain. The germline V gene has CDR1 LGHDT and CDR2 YNNKEL (reference sequence). Trimming removed 6 bases at V and 1 base at J, with 6 bases between. This CDR3 has 12 residues. Written as DNA, the CDR3 is TGTGCCAGCAGACGGGATAACTATGGCTACACCTTC. It translates to CASRRDNYGYTF.

This clonotype occurred many times. The chain joins TRBV6-5 to TRBJ2-1, with 9 bases fitting TRBD2. This CDR3 has 16 amino acids. Germline CDR1 is MNHEY and CDR2 is SVGAGI. With 5 bases clipped from V and 8 bases from J, the junction kept 13 bases outside the gene matches. CDR3 in DNA: TGTGCCAGCAGTCAGGGCGCAGGACTAGCGACGGATGAGCAGTTCTTC. This gives the protein CASSQGAGLATDEQFF.

The rearrangement joins TRBV24-1 to TRBJ2-7; D might be TRBD2 (6 bases). Trimming removed 0 bases at V and 0 bases at J, with 11 bases between. Germline-derived CDR1 and CDR2 are KGHDR and SFDVKD. The length of the CDR3 is 16 residues. The CDR3 sequence: CATSDLGGFSSYEQYF. CDR3 coding DNA: TGTGCCACCAGTGATTTGGGGGGGTTTAGCTCCTACGAGCAGTACTTC.

This clonotype was observed many times. The rearrangement uses TRBV12-3 or TRBV12-4 and TRBJ1-3; possible D gene TRBD1, 5 bases. The germline V and J ends were trimmed by 3 bases and 8 bases, with 20 bases remaining between them. This CDR3 region has 16 residues. The CDR3, as DNA: TGTGCCAGCAGTTTTGGGACCGGGGGGAGAGGGGACACCATATATTTT. This gives the protein CASSFGTGGRGDTIYF.

This clonotype was seen many times. CDR3 nucleotide sequence: TGCGCCAGCAGCCGGGACAGGGAGTCGGAGCAGTTCTTC. It encodes CASSRDRESEQFF. The chain links TRBV4-1 to TRBJ2-1, with 9 bases identical to TRBD1. CDR1 is MGHRA, CDR2 YSYEKL, per germline. The CDR3 is 13 residues long. V was pared by 4 bases and J by 10 bases, with 5 bases of the junction left unmatched.